The rows below give T cell receptor beta chains drawn from one sample of a study of control samples from healthy donors and cancer patients. Measured with immunoSEQ multiplex PCR; TCRdb has only the in-frame clones, and not every one. The repertoire holds 80,000 or so clones, about 95% seen once, with roughly 6.2% in the top ten. Material: blood. The receptors originated from a woman between 35 and 50 years old in good health. Each CDR3 is given with its conserved first and last residue. D genes are given only for firm matches. Rows give clone size only sometimes, using once, few, many, or a class for an expanded clone.

V gene,J gene,D gene,clone size,CDR3 protein,CDR3 DNA
TRBV7-9,TRBJ2-1,NA,NA,CASSETSNEQFF,TGTGCCAGCAGCGAGACTAGCAATGAGCAGTTCTTC
TRBV5-1,TRBJ2-7,NA,NA,CASSQTEYEQYF,TGCGCCAGCAGCCAGACGGAGTACGAGCAGTACTTC
TRBV4-3,TRBJ1-1,NA,NA,CASSQDGTEAFF,TGCGCCAGCAGCCAAGATGGGACTGAAGCTTTCTTT
TRBV28,TRBJ1-4,NA,NA,CASSGGGNEKLFF,TGTGCCAGCTCAGGCGGGGGTAATGAAAAACTGTTTTTT
TRBV29-1,TRBJ2-3,NA,NA,CSVALGATDTQYF,TGCAGCGTTGCTTTGGGGGCGACAGATACGCAGTATTTT
TRBV6-6,TRBJ2-1,NA,NA,CASSLLDVSYNEQFF,TGTGCCAGCAGTTTACTAGACGTGTCCTACAATGAGCAGTTCTTC
TRBV10-3,TRBJ2-5,TRBD1,NA,CAISFGQEQETQYF,TGTGCCATCAGCTTTGGACAGGAACAAGAGACCCAGTACTTC
TRBV7-9,TRBJ2-3,TRBD2,NA,CASSPALAGGSDTQYF,TGTGCCAGCAGCCCCGCTTTAGCGGGGGGATCAGATACGCAGTATTTT
TRBV29-1,TRBJ1-2,TRBD1,NA,CSVDPTGGTYGYTF,TGCAGCGTTGACCCGACAGGGGGCACCTATGGCTACACCTTC
TRBV11-2,TRBJ2-1,NA,NA,CASSLGPSDLYNEQFF,TGTGCCAGCAGCTTAGGGCCTAGTGATCTCTACAATGAGCAGTTCTTC
TRBV29-1,TRBJ2-5,NA,NA,CSVEGFSDQETQYF,TGCAGCGTTGAAGGGTTTTCAGATCAAGAGACCCAGTACTTC
TRBV7-2,TRBJ2-1,TRBD2,NA,CASSRPGGWQFF,TGTGCCAGCAGCCGCCCGGGGGGTTGGCAGTTCTTC
TRBV11-3,TRBJ1-5,TRBD1,NA,CASSAGTANQPQHF,TGTGCCAGCAGCGCAGGGACAGCCAATCAGCCCCAGCATTTT
TRBV29-1,TRBJ2-7,NA,NA,CSVDGGSSYEQYF,TGCAGCGTTGATGGGGGGAGCTCCTACGAGCAGTACTTC
TRBV2,TRBJ2-7,NA,NA,CASSGVGVGYEQYF,TGTGCCAGCAGCGGAGTCGGGGTAGGTTATGAGCAGTACTTC
TRBV18,TRBJ2-1,NA,NA,CASSPDRLSYNEQFF,TGTGCCAGCTCACCGGATCGCCTGTCCTACAATGAGCAGTTCTTC
TRBV4-1,TRBJ1-4,NA,NA,CASSQDFGGGRNTTNEKLFF,TGCGCCAGCAGCCAAGATTTTGGGGGCGGTAGAAACACAACTAATGAAAAACTGTTTTTT
TRBV9,TRBJ1-3,NA,NA,CARPRGTIYF,TGTGCCAGACCCCGGGGCACCATATATTTT
TRBV7-9,TRBJ2-3,NA,NA,CASSGVDTQYF,TGTGCCAGCAGCGGTGTAGATACGCAGTATTTT
TRBV5-6,TRBJ1-4,NA,NA,CASSLSREQDEKLFF,TGTGCCAGCAGCTTGTCTAGGGAACAAGATGAAAAACTGTTTTTT
TRBV10-3,TRBJ1-5,NA,NA,CAISGAGEGYNGNQPQHF,TGTGCCATCAGTGGGGCAGGGGAAGGCTATAATGGCAATCAGCCCCAGCATTTT
TRBV24-1,TRBJ2-2,NA,NA,CATSDLKPNTGELFF,TGTGCCACCAGTGATTTAAAGCCTAACACCGGGGAGCTGTTTTTT
TRBV24-1,TRBJ1-5,TRBD1,NA,CATSESTGANQPQHF,TGTGCCACCAGTGAGAGTACAGGGGCCAATCAGCCCCAGCATTTT
TRBV5-1,TRBJ2-3,NA,NA,CASSFVWDSTDTQYF,TGCGCCAGCAGCTTCGTATGGGACAGCACAGATACGCAGTATTTT
TRBV6-5,TRBJ1-1,NA,NA,CASTQVGGNTEAFF,TGTGCCAGCACCCAAGTTGGGGGGAACACTGAAGCTTTCTTT
TRBV19,TRBJ2-7,NA,NA,CASSIMFGYEQYF,TGTGCCAGTAGTATAATGTTTGGGTACGAGCAGTACTTC
TRBV18,TRBJ1-4,TRBD1,NA,CASSLTGGFNEKLFF,TGTGCCAGCTCACTTACAGGGGGCTTTAATGAAAAACTGTTTTTT
TRBV27,TRBJ2-1,TRBD2,NA,CASRGLAGGSSYNEQFF,TGTGCCAGCAGGGGACTAGCGGGAGGGAGCTCCTACAATGAGCAGTTCTTC
TRBV4-2,TRBJ2-7,NA,few,CASSQGEGSSYEQYF,TGTGCCAGCAGCCAAGGAGAGGGGAGCTCCTACGAGCAGTACTTC
TRBV6-5,TRBJ2-5,NA,NA,CASSYGLLGPETQYF,TGTGCCAGCAGTTATGGTCTCCTGGGTCCGGAGACCCAGTACTTC
TRBV7-2,TRBJ2-3,TRBD2,NA,CASSLYVAGGSRDTQYF,TGTGCCAGCAGCTTATACGTGGCGGGGGGGAGCAGAGATACGCAGTATTTT
TRBV18,TRBJ2-1,TRBD2,NA,CASSPALAGTNEQFF,TGTGCCAGCTCCCCAGCACTAGCGGGAACCAATGAGCAGTTCTTC
TRBV5-1,TRBJ2-7,NA,NA,CASRWGAGLGSYEQYF,TGCGCCAGCAGATGGGGGGCTGGATTAGGGTCCTACGAGCAGTACTTC
TRBV18,TRBJ1-1,NA,NA,CASSPTEISTEAFF,TGTGCCAGCTCACCGACAGAGATCTCCACTGAAGCTTTCTTT
TRBV2,TRBJ1-5,TRBD1,NA,CASLGQVDSNQPQHF,TGTGCCAGCTTGGGACAGGTCGATAGCAATCAGCCCCAGCATTTT
TRBV2,TRBJ2-4,NA,NA,CASSPQNIQYF,TGTGCCAGCAGCCCTCAAAACATTCAGTACTTC
TRBV28,TRBJ2-3,TRBD2,NA,CARSPRGAGGPDTQYF,TGTGCCCGCAGTCCCCGGGGGGCGGGGGGGCCTGATACGCAGTATTTT
TRBV30,TRBJ2-7,NA,NA,CAWSVPAGAYSYEQYF,TGTGCCTGGAGTGTACCAGCAGGGGCCTACTCCTACGAGCAGTACTTC
TRBV30,TRBJ2-3,NA,NA,CAWRRGGTDTQYF,TGTGCCTGGAGGAGGGGGGGCACAGATACGCAGTATTTT
TRBV19,TRBJ1-3,NA,NA,CASRRARTGNTIYF,TGTGCCAGTAGGCGGGCGCGAACTGGAAACACCATATATTTT
TRBV5-1,TRBJ1-1,NA,NA,CASSLGMVNTEAFF,TGCGCCAGCAGCTTAGGGATGGTGAACACTGAAGCTTTCTTT
TRBV13,TRBJ2-4,TRBD2,NA,CASSLRGTSGVKNIQYF,TGTGCCAGCAGCTTACGGGGGACTAGCGGGGTCAAAAACATTCAGTACTTC